This T cell receptor beta chain was profiled in a study of long-term antiretroviral therapy in people with HIV (dated 2022 in TCRdb). About the investigation overall: The earliest samples were collected approximately a decade before the 2015 WHO recommendation for immediate ART, a period when ART was typically delayed until CD4 counts fell. About 35% of the 30 participants with HIV were female. A retrospective serial study tested whether changes in peripheral blood TRB repertoire composition and diversity were associated with ART initiation and durable HIV suppression. No cross-contamination during QIAcube processing turned up in test extractions that ran a monoclonal T-cell line alongside about 35 polyclonal samples. The cohort contributed about 200 cryopreserved PBMC samples from around 33 adults with confirmed HIV infection, collected serially over a mean of 6 years (range 1-12).

Notes on this clone: Its specific antigen is unknown. No quality values exist for individual bases; no much larger clone is one base distant.

The immunoSEQ hsTCRB v3.0 assay was used at survey level resolution to sequence the TRB variable region. The targeted TRB sequencing depth was 40,000-50,000 T-cell genomes per sample. An Illumina MiSeq with a v3 150-cycle kit was used to sequence the pooled TRB libraries. The study's own analysis went as follows. Repertoire analysis was performed in R inside a reproducible Nextflow workflow that covered QC, data transformation and analysis. LymphoSeq2, an R package for AIRR-Seq data exploration, was used to implement custom analyses. A handful of samples that produced fewer than 5000 total TRB sequences were removed, so 180 or so HIV repertoires were analyzed. Of the approximately 190 retained HIV repertoires, approximately 57 were collected before and around 130 after ART initiation. Repertoires were downsampled to 5000 TRB nucleotide sequences, and summary statistics were averaged over 100 downsampling iterations. TRB sequences were retained for analysis only if CDR3 regions of at least seven amino acids were present. A Shannon entropy-derived clonality score and the Gini coefficient were used to measure diversity. Repertoire networks linked the top 5000 CDR3 amino acid sequences whenever two sequences differed by an edit distance of one. For TRB CDR3 amino acid sequences, antigen specificity groups and MHC restriction were predicted with GLIPH2. Known CMV, EBV, HIV or tissue antigen associations were flagged by matching CDR3 amino acid sequences against VDJdb and McPAS-TCR. Pre-ART, post-ART and control groups were compared with Wilcoxon signed-rank tests and Holm-Bonferroni correction. Entries here come from immuneACCESS through TCRdb and include only in-frame sequences with V and J called. Some clones fail to appear in such tables; in the studies checked, an unresolved V gene covers under half of the shortfall, and the cause of the remainder is unknown. That table furnishes V, J and clone size, whereas the DNA furnished D and trimming. The sample table records 16,000 or so clones; 70% to 85% of these occur just once. The ten largest clones take up about a fifth of the sample.

Inclusion was restricted to participants for whom at least one PBMC sample before ART initiation and at least two post-ART samples were available. Every participant with HIV received treatment in the United States of America. Before DNA extraction, cryopreserved samples of 1-10 million PBMC were thawed and washed. At the time of the earliest PBMC sample for each participant with HIV, ages ranged from about 23 to 60 years. PBMC samples were contributed by each participant from 1-4 timepoints before ART initiation and 2-8 timepoints after ART initiation, with a median of 7 samples. Serial HIV viral load, CD4+ T-cell count, ART history and demographic data were obtained for every participant. Genomic DNA was extracted from unsorted PBMC with a Qiagen kit on a QIAcube, with processing performed in batches of 12 samples. Overall study outcomes, separate from this receptor: Because cell numbers in pre-ART samples were limited, unsorted PBMC were profiled instead of sorted CD4+ and CD8+ T cells. HIV repertoires had narrower CDR3 length ranges than controls, and the network structure suggested an antigen-experienced repertoire that shifted only slightly toward naive after ART. Samples dated from the mid-2000s to the late 2010s, and the ART regimens used may be less effective than current ones. No data were available on ART adherence, viral resistance or therapy changes, limiting inferences about post-ART repertoire changes. Limited PBMC availability meant only the TCR beta chain was sequenced, without alpha chain pairing. Expanded TRB clones identified before ART initiation dominated the repertoire at all time points, although this dominance fluctuated and declined in many PLHIV after ART. A significant increase in TRB diversity was found to be associated with ART initiation, although TRB diversity was observed to remain significantly below that of transplant donor controls even after long-term ART.

Taken from the germline V gene (reference sequence), the CDR1 and CDR2 loops are SGHNT and YYREEE. The CDR3 starts with the cysteine, ends with the phenylalanine, and has 16 residues. Kept here is only the CDR3 DNA, which spans 48 bases and is read in frame from base 1. At the junction V is shortened by 0 bases and J by 0 bases, with 12 bases in between. This TCR was recovered from a man aged 40-50 years with HIV. This receptor chain uses TRBV5-4 and TRBJ1-1, with a tentative D gene TRBD1 over 5 matching bases. The sequencing used unsorted PBMCs, collected 2.1 years after starting antiretroviral therapy. The nucleotide sequence is given as TGTGCCAGCAGCTTGGAGGCAGGGAGGATGAACACTGAAGCTTTCTTT. This encodes CASSLEAGRMNTEAFF.